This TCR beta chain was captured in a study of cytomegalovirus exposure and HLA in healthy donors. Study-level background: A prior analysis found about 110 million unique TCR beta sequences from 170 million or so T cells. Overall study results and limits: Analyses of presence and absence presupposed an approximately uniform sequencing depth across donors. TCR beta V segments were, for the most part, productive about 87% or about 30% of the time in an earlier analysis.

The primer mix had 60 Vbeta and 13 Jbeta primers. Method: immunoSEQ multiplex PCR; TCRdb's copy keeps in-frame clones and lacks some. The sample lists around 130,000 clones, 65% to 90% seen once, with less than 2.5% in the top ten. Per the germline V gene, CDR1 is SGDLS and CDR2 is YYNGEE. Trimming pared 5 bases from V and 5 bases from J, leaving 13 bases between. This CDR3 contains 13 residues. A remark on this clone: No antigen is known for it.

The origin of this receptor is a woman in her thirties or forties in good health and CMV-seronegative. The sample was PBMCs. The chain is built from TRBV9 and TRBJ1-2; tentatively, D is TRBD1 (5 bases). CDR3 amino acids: CASSGRAGYGYTF. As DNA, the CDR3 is TGTGCCAGCAGTGGCAGGGCGGGGTATGGCTACACCTTC.